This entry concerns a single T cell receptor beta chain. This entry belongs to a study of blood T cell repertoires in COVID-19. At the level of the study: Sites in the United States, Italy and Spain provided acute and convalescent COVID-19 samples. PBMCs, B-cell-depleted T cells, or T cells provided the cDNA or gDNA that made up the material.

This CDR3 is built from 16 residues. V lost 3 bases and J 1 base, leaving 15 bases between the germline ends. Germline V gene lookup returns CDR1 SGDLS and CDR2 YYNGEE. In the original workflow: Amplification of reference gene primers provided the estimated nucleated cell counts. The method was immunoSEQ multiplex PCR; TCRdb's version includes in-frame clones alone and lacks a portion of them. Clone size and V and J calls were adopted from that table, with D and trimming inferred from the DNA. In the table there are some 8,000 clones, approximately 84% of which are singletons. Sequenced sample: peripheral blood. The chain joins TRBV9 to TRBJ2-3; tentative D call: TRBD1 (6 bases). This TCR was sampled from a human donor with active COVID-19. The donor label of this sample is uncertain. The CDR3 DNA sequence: TGTGCCAGCAGCGGCCACAGGGTCGGGGGCACAGATACGCAGTATTTT. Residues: CASSGHRVGGTDTQYF.